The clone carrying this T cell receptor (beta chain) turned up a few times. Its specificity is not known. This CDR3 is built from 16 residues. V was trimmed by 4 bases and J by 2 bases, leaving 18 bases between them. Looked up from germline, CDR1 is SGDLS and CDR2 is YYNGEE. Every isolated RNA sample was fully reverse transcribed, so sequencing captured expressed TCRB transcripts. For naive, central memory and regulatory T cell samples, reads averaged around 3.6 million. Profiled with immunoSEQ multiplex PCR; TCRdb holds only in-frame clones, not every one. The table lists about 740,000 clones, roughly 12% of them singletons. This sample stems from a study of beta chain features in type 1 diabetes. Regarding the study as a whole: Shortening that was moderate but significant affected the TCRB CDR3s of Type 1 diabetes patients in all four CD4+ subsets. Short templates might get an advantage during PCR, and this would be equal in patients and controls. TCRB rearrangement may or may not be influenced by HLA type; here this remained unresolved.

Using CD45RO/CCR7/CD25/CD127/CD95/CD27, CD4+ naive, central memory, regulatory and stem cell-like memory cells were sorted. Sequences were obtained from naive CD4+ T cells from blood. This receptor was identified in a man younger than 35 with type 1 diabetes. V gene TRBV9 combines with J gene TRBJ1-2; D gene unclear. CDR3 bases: TGTGCCAGCAGCCCCTCGGGTCAGCCCTCAAACTATGGCTACACCTTC. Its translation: CASSPSGQPSNYGYTF.